This T cell receptor (beta chain) was obtained from a study of cytomegalovirus exposure and HLA in healthy donors. Overall study results and limits: Cytomegalovirus association was listed for approximately 150 TCR beta chains. More clonal expansion characterized HLA-associated TCR beta chains than equally common others in a later analysis. Later analysis showed TCR association rates varying by HLA locus, highest for DRB1 and lowest for HLA-C.

Details on this clone: Its matching antigen is unknown.

The germline V and J ends were trimmed by 0 bases and 0 bases, with 12 bases remaining between them. Germline V gene sequence: CDR1 SGHTA, CDR2 FQGNSA. The CDR3 covers 17 residues. PCR involved 60 Vbeta and 13 Jbeta primers. Produced via immunoSEQ multiplex PCR; TCRdb's table is partial and in-frame only. In the table there are about 160,000 clones, about four fifths of which are singletons. V and J are TRBV7-2 and TRBJ1-3; D not certain. The receptor's source is a woman aged 45 to 65 in good health and CMV-seropositive. The specimen sequenced was PBMCs. The CDR3 protein is CASSLASRPSSGNTIYF. The CDR3, as DNA: TGTGCCAGCAGCTTAGCTAGCCGCCCGAGCTCTGGAAACACCATATATTTT.